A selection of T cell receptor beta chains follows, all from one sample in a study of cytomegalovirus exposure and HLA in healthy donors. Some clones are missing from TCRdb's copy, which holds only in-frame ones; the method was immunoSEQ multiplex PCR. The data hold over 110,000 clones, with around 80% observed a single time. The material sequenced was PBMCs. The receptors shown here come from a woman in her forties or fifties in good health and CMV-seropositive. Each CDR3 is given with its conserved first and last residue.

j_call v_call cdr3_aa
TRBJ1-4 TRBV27 CASSFTRTGWEKLFF
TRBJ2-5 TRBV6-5 CASSYRGETQYF
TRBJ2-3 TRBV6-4 CASSPLAGYTDTQYF
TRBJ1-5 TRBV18 CASSPGPGQGNQPQHF
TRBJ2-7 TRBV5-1 CASSLVGTGAGEQYF
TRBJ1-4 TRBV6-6 CASSSPAAEKLFF
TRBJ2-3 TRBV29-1 CSAALAGGTDTQYF
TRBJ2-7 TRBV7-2 CASSPGRDRGSYEQYF
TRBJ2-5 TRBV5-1 CASSLLAAQETQYF
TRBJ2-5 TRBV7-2 CASSSPRDQETQYF
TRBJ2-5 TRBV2 CASKERGETQYF
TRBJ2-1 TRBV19 CASRPRDRDNEQFF
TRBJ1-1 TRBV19 CASSIVRAEAFF
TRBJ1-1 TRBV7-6 CASTPTHDSIPEAFF
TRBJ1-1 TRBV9 CASSVGLNRGATEAFF
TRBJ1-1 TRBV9 CASSPRGAPNTEAFF
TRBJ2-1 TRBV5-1 CASSLISTGGYNEQFF
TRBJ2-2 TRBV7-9 CASSLTREAFGLFF
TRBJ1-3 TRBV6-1 CASSETVNTIYF
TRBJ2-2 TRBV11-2 CASSLSGVGNTGELFF
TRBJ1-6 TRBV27 CASSWIRSSYNSPLHF
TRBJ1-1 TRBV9 CASSVYSTEAFF
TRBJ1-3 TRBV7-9 CASSLGTGAGNTIYF
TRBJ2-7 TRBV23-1 CASSQPKTGGQNYYKQYF
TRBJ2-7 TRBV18 CASSPTSGGFAYEQYF
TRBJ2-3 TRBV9 CASSVEASGILGTDTQYF
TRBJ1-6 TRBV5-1 CASSPGQPNSPLHF
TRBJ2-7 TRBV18 CASSPQGQGADEQYF
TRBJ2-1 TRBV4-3 CASSQNPTGLYNEQFF
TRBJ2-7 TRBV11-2 CASSRSGGAAVGEQYF
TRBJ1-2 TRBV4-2 CASSQDFVRAYGYTF
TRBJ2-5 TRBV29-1 CSVLGQGIALGTQYF
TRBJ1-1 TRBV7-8 CASSLGGPGTEAFF
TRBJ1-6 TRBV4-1 CASSQRENSYNSPLHF
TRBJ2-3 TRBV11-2 CASSLDVRSTDTQYF
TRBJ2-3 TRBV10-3 CAISESKIGDTQYF
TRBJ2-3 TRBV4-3 CASSQGDRGPDTQYF
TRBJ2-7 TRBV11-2 CASSLGRTVTYEQYF
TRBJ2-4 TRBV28 CASSLWPRGAKNIQYF
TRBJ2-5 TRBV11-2 CASSFQMGGRGETQYF